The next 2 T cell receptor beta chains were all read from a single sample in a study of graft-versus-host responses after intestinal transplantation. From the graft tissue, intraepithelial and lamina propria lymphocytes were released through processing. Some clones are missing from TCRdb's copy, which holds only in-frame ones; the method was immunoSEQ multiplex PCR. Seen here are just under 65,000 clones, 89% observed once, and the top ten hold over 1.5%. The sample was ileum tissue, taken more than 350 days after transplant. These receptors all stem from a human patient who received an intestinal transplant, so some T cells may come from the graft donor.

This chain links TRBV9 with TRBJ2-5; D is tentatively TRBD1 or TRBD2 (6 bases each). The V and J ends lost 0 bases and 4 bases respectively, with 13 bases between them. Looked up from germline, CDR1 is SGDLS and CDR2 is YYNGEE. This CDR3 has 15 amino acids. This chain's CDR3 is CASSVAGAYRETQYF. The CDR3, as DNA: TGTGCCAGCAGCGTAGCGGGGGCTTACCGAGAGACCCAGTACTTC.

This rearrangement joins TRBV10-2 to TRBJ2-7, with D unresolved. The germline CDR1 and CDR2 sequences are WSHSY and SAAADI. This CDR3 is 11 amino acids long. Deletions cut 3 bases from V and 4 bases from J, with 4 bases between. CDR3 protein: CASSDRYEQYF. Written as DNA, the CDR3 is TGCGCCAGCAGTGATCGGTACGAGCAGTACTTC.